The rows below give T cell receptor beta chains drawn from one sample of a study of patients and donors after allogeneic stem cell transplantation. In TCRdb, the RT-PCR reads were re-called with MiXCR into one record per CDR3 protein. The sample has 200,000 to 250,000 distinct CDR3 sequences; 35% to 45% are singletons. Material: blood, either unsorted or a sorted T cell fraction (not recorded which). These receptors originate from a human donor who was either an allogeneic HSCT recipient or a stem cell or donor lymphocyte infusion donor (not recorded which). It is not recorded whose cells these are; they may come from a transplant donor. CDR3s include the opening cysteine and the closing phenylalanine or tryptophan. The D gene is left open where the match is weak. Size values are once, few and many counts, or a class for expanded clones, and some rows have none.

D	size	V	J	DNA	CDR3
-	-	TRBV12-3/TRBV12-4	TRBJ1-6	TGTGCCAGCAGTTTACGGGACCCTGGGAGGTCACCCCTCCACTTT	CASSLRDPGRSPLHF
-	few	TRBV20-1	TRBJ1-2	TGCAGTGCTAGAGATCAAGCTCGGGACCCGGCGGGCGGCTACACCTTC	CSARDQARDPAGGYTF
-	-	TRBV2	TRBJ1-2	TGTGCCAGCAGATCAGGGATTGGGTACGGCTACACCTTC	CASRSGIGYGYTF
-	few	TRBV7-9	TRBJ1-2	TGTGCCAGCAGCTTGGCGGTGAAGGGCTACACCTTC	CASSLAVKGYTF
-	-	TRBV5-1	TRBJ2-1	TGCGCCAGCAGCCGAGGAACTGGCCGGGGCTACAATGAGCAGTTCTTC	CASSRGTGRGYNEQFF
TRBD1	-	TRBV12-3/TRBV12-4	TRBJ1-1	TGTGCCAGCACCTTAGGGACAGGGGGACCGGAGAACACTGAAGCTTTCTTT	CASTLGTGGPENTEAFF
TRBD1	-	TRBV7-8	TRBJ1-4	TGTGCCAGCAGCTCCAGGGGGGTAGCTAATGAAAAACTGTTTTTT	CASSSRGVANEKLFF
TRBD1	-	TRBV29-1	TRBJ2-5	TGCAGCGTTGAGAGGACAGGGAATGAAGAGACCCAGTACTTC	CSVERTGNEETQYF
TRBD1	-	TRBV12-3/TRBV12-4	TRBJ2-1	TGTGCCAGCAGCGGACAGGGCGGTTACAATGAGCAGTTCTTC	CASSGQGGYNEQFF
TRBD1	-	TRBV12-3/TRBV12-4	TRBJ1-5	TGTGCCAGCAGGACTTCAGGGGGTAATCAGCCCCAGCATTTT	CASRTSGGNQPQHF
-	-	TRBV3-1	TRBJ2-7	TGTGCCAGCAGCCAAGAGGGGGCCGGTAGTATTAAGCAGTACTTC	CASSQEGAGSIKQYF
TRBD1	few	TRBV20-1	TRBJ1-2	TGCAGTGCTAGAGAGGCAGGGGGCCAAGACTATGGCTACACCTTC	CSAREAGGQDYGYTF
-	-	TRBV7-9	TRBJ1-4	TGTGCCAGCACCAAGGCCCTAGGTGAAAAACTGTTTTTT	CASTKALGEKLFF
-	-	TRBV9	TRBJ2-4	TGTGCCAGCAGCCCGACTAGCAGGACAGGAAACATTCAGTACTTC	CASSPTSRTGNIQYF
TRBD2	-	TRBV6-5	TRBJ2-3	TGTGCCAGCAGCAAGCGGGGGAGCACAGATACGCAGTATTTT	CASSKRGSTDTQYF
TRBD1	once	TRBV27	TRBJ2-7	TGTGCCAGCAGTCTCGGGACAGGGGTTACCTACGAGCAGTACTTC	CASSLGTGVTYEQYF
-	few	TRBV4-1	TRBJ1-4	TGCGCCAGCAGCCAAGATATAGGGGGTGAAAAACTGTTTTTT	CASSQDIGGEKLFF
TRBD2	-	TRBV20-1	TRBJ2-3	TGCAGTGCCGGGACTAGCGGACGCACAGATACGCAGTATTTT	CSAGTSGRTDTQYF
-	few	TRBV15	TRBJ1-5	TGTGCCACCAGCAGGGCAGGGGATTATCAGCCCCAGCATTTT	CATSRAGDYQPQHF
-	many	TRBV12-3/TRBV12-4	TRBJ1-5	TGTGCCAGCAGTGAGGGGAATCAGCCCCAGCATTTT	CASSEGNQPQHF
TRBD1	-	TRBV7-6	TRBJ1-2	TGTGCCAGCGGTGTCCAGGGGGCGAGAGGCTACACCTTC	CASGVQGARGYTF
TRBD2	-	TRBV7-2	TRBJ2-2	TGTGCCAGCAGCCGAGGGAGGGCGTTTTGGGTCGGGGAGCTGTTTTTT	CASSRGRAFWVGELFF
-	few	TRBV10-3	TRBJ2-1	TGTGCCATACGTAAAACTCCCCTCACGCCCGACAATGAGCAGTTCTTC	CAIRKTPLTPDNEQFF
TRBD1	-	TRBV29-1	TRBJ2-7	TGCAGCGTTAAGGGTACCTCAACGGACAGGACGGCGAGGTACGAGCAGTACTTC	CSVKGTSTDRTARYEQYF
TRBD1	few	TRBV4-1	TRBJ1-5	TGCGCCAGCAGCCAGAGGGGGCATAGCAATCAGCCCCAGCATTTT	CASSQRGHSNQPQHF
-	-	TRBV6-6	TRBJ2-2	TGTGCCAGCAGTTACGTGGGGGACGGGGAGCTGTTTTTT	CASSYVGDGELFF
TRBD1	-	TRBV7-2	TRBJ1-4	TGTGCCAGCAGCCAGTACCGGGACAGAGAACGTGAAAAACTGTTTTTT	CASSQYRDREREKLFF
TRBD1	few	TRBV2	TRBJ1-2	TGTGCCAGCACCCTGGGACAGGCAAGCTACACCTTC	CASTLGQASYTF
-	-	TRBV9	TRBJ1-1	TGTGCCAGCAGCGTAACCCCCTCAATGAACACTGAAGCTTTCTTT	CASSVTPSMNTEAFF
-	-	TRBV12-3/TRBV12-4	TRBJ1-1	TGTGCCAGCAGTTTCGGGCAGCTCATGAACACTGAAGCTTTCTTT	CASSFGQLMNTEAFF
-	-	TRBV9	TRBJ2-2	TGTGCCAGCAGCGTAGCTGAGGGGGGAACGCCCGGGGAGCTGTTTTTT	CASSVAEGGTPGELFF
TRBD1	-	TRBV5-4	TRBJ2-1	TGTGCCAGCAGCTTGGACAGGGGGCGTTACAATGAGCAGTTCTTC	CASSLDRGRYNEQFF
-	few	TRBV28	TRBJ1-5	TGTGCCAGCAGTTTAGCCCAGGGGCTACGCAATCAGCCCCAGCATTTT	CASSLAQGLRNQPQHF
-	-	TRBV29-1	TRBJ1-2	TGCAGCGCTTCGAGGGGATTTGACTATGGCTACACCTTC	CSASRGFDYGYTF